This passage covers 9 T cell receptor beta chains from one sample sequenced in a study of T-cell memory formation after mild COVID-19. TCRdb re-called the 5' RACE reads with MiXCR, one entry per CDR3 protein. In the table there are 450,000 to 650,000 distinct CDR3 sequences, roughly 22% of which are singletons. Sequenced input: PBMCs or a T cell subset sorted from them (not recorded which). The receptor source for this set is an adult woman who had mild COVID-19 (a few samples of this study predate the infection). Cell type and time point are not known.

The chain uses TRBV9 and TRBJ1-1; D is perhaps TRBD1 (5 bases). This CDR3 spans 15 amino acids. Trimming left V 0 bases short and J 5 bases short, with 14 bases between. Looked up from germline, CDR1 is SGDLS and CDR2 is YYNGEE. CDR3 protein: CASSVVKGVGTEAFF. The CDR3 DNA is TGTGCCAGCAGCGTAGTGAAAGGGGTTGGAACTGAAGCTTTCTTT.

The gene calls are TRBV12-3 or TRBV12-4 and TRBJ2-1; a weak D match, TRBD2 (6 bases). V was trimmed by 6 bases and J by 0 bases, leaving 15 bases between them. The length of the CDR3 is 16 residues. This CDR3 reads CASSGSGLHSYNEQFF. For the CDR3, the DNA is TGTGCCAGCAGCGGCTCGGGACTCCACTCCTACAATGAGCAGTTCTTC.

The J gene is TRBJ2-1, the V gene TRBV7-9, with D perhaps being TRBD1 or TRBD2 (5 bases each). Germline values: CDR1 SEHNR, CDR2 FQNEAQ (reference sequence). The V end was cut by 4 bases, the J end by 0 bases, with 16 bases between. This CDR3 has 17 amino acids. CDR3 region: CASSSLRGDSSYNEQFF. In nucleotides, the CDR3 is TGTGCCAGCAGCTCACTAAGGGGAGACAGCTCCTACAATGAGCAGTTCTTC.

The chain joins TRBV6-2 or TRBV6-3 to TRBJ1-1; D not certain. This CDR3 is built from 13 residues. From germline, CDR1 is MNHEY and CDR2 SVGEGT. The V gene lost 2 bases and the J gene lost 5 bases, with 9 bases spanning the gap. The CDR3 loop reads CASSYGVGTEAFF. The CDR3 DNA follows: TGTGCCAGCAGTTACGGGGTAGGAACTGAAGCTTTCTTT.

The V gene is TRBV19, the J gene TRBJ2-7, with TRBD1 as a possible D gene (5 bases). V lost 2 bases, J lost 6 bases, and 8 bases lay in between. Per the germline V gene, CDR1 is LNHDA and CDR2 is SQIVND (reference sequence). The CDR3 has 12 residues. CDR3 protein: CASSISQGEQYF. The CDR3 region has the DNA TGTGCCAGTAGTATATCCCAGGGCGAGCAGTACTTC. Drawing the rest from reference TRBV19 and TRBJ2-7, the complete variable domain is DGGITQSPKYLFRKEGQNVTLSCEQNLNHDAMYWYRQDPGQGLRLIYYSQIVNDFQKGDIAEGYSVSREKKESFPLTVTSAQKNPTAFYLCASSISQGEQYFGPGTRLTVT.

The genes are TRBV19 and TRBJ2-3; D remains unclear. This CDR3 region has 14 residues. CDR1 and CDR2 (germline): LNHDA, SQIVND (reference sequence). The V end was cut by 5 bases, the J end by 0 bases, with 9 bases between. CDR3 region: CASSVTASTDTQYF. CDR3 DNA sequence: TGTGCCAGTAGTGTGACTGCTAGCACAGATACGCAGTATTTT.

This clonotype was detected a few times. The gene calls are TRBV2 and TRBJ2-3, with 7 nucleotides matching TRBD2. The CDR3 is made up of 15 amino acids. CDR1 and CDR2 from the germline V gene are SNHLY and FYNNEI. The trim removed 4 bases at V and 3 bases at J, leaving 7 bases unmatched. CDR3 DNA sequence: TGTGCCAGCAGTGGTCCGGGACTACTAACAGATACGCAGTATTTT. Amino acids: CASSGPGLLTDTQYF.

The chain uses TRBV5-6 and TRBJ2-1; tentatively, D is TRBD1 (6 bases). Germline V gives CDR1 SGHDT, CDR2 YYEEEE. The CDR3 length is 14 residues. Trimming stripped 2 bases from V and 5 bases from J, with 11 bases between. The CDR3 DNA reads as TGTGCCAGCAGCTTCAGGGGTAGGAACAATGAGCAGTTCTTC. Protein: CASSFRGRNNEQFF. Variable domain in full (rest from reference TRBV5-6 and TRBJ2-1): DAGVTQSPTHLIKTRGQQVTLRCSPKSGHDTVSWYQQALGQGPQFIFQYYEEEERQRGNFPDRFSGHQFPNYSSELNVNALLLGDSALYLCASSFRGRNNEQFFGPGTRLTVL.

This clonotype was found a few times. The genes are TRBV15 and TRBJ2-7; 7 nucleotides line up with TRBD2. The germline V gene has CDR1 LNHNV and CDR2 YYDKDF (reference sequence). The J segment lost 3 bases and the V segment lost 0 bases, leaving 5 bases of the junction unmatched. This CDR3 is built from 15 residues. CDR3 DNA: TGTGCCACCAGCAGAGATACCCTAGCGGTCTACGAGCAGTACTTC. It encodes CATSRDTLAVYEQYF.